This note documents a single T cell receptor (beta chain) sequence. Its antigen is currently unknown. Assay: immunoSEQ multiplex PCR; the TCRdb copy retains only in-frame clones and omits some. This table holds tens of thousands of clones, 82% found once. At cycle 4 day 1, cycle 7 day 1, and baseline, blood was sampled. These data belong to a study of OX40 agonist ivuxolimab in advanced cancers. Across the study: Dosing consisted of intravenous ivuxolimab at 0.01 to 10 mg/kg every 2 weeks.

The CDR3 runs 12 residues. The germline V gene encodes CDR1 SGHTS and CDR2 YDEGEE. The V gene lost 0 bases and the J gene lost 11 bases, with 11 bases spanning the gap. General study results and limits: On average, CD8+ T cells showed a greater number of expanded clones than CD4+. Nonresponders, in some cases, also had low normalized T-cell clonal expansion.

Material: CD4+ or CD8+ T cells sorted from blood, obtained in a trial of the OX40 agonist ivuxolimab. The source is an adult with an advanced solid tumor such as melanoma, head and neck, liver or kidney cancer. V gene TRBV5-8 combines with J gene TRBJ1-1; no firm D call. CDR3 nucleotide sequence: TGTGCCAGCAGCTTGGATAGGTTAGGGGCTTTCTTT. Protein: CASSLDRLGAFF. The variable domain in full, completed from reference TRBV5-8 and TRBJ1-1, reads EAGVTQSPTHLIKTRGQQATLRCSPISGHTSVYWYQQALGLGLQFLLWYDEGEERNRGNFPPRFSGRQFPNYSSELNVNALELEDSALYLCASSLDRLGAFFGQGTRLTVV.